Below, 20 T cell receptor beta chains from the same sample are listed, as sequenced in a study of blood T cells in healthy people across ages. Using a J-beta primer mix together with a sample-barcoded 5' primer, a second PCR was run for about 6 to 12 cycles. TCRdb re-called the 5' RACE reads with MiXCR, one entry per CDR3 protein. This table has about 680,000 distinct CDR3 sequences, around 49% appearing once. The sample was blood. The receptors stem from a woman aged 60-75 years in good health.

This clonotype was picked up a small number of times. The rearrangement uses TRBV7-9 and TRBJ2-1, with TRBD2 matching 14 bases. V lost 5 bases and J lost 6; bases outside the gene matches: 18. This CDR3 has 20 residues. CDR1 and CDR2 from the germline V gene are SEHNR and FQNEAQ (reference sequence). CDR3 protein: CASSKVPPGLAGEHLNEQFF. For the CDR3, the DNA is TGTGCCAGCAGCAAAGTCCCTCCGGGACTAGCGGGGGAACACCTCAATGAGCAGTTCTTC.

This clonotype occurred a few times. The CDR3: CASSLVGGWQYF. In DNA, the CDR3 is TGTGCCAGCAGCTTAGTGGGAGGATGGCAGTACTTC. The V call is TRBV7-2, the J call TRBJ2-7, with a weak D call TRBD2 (6 bases). CDR1 is SGHTA and CDR2 is FQGNSA in the germline V gene. The germline V and J ends were trimmed by 1 base and 9 bases, with 10 bases remaining between them. The CDR3 spans 12 residues.

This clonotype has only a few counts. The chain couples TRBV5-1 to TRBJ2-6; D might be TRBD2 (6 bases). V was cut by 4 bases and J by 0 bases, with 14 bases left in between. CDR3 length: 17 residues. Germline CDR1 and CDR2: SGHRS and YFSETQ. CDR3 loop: CASSLPGLSSGANVLTF. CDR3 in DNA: TGCGCCAGCAGCCTACCGGGACTTAGCTCTGGGGCCAACGTCCTGACTTTC. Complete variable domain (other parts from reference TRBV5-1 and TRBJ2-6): KAGVTQTPRYLIKTRGQQVTLSCSPISGHRSVSWYQQTPGQGLQFLFEYFSETQRNKGNFPGRFSGRQFSNSRSEMNVSTLELGDSALYLCASSLPGLSSGANVLTFGAGSRLTVL.

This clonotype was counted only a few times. The CDR3 loop is CASSWRGRPSETQYF. CDR3 nucleotides: TGTGCCAGCAGTTGGCGGGGTCGCCCCTCTGAGACCCAGTACTTC. The chain recombines TRBV28 with TRBJ2-5; the D gene is possibly TRBD2 (6 bases). Trimming took off 4 bases at V and 5 bases at J, with 17 bases between the two ends. Germline CDR1 MDHEN, CDR2 SYDVKM. This CDR3 is 15 amino acids long.

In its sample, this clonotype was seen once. The CDR3 bases are TGTGCCAGCAGCTTAGGAGGACAGGGGATTGCCGGGGAGCTGTTTTTT. Translation: CASSLGGQGIAGELFF. The chain couples TRBV13 to TRBJ2-2, with TRBD1 identical over 9 bases. The CDR3 length is 16 residues. After removal of 0 bases from V and 6 bases from J, the junction contained 5 bases not matched to a gene. Per germline, CDR1 PRHDT and CDR2 FYEKMQ (reference sequence).

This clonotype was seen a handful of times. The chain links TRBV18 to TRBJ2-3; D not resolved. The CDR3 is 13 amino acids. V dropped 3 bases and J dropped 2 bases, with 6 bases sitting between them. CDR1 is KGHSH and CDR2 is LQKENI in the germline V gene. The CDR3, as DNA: TGTGCCAGCTCACCTCCAACCACAGATACGCAGTATTTT. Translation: CASSPPTTDTQYF.

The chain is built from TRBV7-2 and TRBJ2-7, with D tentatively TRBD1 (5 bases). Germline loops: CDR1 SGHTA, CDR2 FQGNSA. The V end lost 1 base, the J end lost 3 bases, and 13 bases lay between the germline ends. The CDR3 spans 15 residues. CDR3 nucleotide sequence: TGTGCCAGCAGCTTAGAGGCAGGGAAAAACTACGAGCAGTACTTC. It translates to CASSLEAGKNYEQYF.

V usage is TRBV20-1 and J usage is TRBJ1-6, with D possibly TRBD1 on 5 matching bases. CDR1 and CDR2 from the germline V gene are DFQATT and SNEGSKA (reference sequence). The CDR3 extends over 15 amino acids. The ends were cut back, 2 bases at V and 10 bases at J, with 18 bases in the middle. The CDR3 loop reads CSARPSSGTYSPLHF. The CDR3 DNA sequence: TGCAGTGCTAGACCATCTTCCGGGACCTACTCACCCCTCCACTTT.

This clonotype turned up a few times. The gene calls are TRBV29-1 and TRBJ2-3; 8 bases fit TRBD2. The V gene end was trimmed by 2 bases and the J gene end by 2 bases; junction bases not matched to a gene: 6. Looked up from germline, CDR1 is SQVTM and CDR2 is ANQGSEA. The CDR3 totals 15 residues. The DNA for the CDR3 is TGCAGCGTTGAAACGGTTAGCGGGATCACAGATACGCAGTATTTT. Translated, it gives CSVETVSGITDTQYF.

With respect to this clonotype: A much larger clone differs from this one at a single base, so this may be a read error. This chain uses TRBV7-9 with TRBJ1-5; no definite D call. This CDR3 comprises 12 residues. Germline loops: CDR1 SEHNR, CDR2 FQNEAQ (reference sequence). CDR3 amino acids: CAGSLNHQPQHF. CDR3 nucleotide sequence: TGTGCCGGCAGCCTCAACCATCAGCCCCAGCATTTT.

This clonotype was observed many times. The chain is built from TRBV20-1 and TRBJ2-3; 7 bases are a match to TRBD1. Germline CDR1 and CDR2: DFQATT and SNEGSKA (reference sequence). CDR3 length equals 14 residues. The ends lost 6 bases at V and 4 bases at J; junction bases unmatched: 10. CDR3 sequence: CSAPEGGRPDTQYF. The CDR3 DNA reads TGCAGTGCCCCCGAAGGGGGCCGTCCAGATACGCAGTATTTT.

In nucleotides, the CDR3 is TGCGCCAGCAGCTTACAATCAGGATCCGATGGCTACACCTTC. The encoded protein is CASSLQSGSDGYTF. The chain joins TRBV5-1 to TRBJ1-2; D gene ambiguous. This CDR3 region has 14 residues. In germline, CDR1 is SGHRS, CDR2 YFSETQ. V lost 2 bases and J 6 bases, leaving 14 bases between the germline ends.

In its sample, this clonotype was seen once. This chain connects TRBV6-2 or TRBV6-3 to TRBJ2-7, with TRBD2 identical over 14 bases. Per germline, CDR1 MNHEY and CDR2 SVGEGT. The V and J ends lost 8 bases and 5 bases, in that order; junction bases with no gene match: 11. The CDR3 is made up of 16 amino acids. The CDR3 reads CASRTSGRPAGNEQYF. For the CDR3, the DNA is TGTGCCAGCCGGACTAGCGGGAGGCCGGCGGGGAACGAGCAGTACTTC.

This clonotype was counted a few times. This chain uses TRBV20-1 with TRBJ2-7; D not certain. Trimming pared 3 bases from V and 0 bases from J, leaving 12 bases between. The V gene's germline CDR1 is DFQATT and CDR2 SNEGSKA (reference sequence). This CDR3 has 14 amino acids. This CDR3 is CSASRAGPSYEQYF. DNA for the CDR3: TGCAGTGCTAGTAGGGCAGGTCCCTCCTACGAGCAGTACTTC.

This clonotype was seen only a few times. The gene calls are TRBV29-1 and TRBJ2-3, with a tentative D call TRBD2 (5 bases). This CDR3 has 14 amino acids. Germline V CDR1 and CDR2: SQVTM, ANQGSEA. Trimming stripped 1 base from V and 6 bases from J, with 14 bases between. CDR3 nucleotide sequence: TGCAGCGTTGAAGTTCTAGGAGGTCGGGATACGCAGTATTTT. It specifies CSVEVLGGRDTQYF.

The DNA for the CDR3 is TGTGCCAGCAGTTTTTCAAAAATTATCTATGGCTACACCTTC. It specifies CASSFSKIIYGYTF. J is TRBJ1-2 and V is TRBV28; D unresolved. V lost 3 bases, J lost 4 bases, and 12 bases lay in between. Germline V CDR1 and CDR2: MDHEN, SYDVKM. There are 14 residues in the CDR3.

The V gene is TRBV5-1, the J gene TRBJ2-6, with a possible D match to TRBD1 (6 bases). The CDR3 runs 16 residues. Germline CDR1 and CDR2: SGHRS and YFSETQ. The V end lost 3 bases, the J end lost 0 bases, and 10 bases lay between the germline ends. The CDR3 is CASSSRDNSGANVLTF. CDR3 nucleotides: TGCGCCAGCAGCTCCCGGGACAACTCTGGGGCCAACGTCCTGACTTTC.

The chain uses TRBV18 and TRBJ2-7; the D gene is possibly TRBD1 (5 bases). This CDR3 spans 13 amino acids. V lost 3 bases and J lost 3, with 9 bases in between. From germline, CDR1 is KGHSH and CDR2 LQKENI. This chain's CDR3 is CASSPLQGYEQYF. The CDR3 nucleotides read TGTGCCAGCTCACCTCTTCAGGGCTACGAGCAGTACTTC.

The CDR3 DNA reads as TGTGCCATTAAGGGACTCCGGACCTCTGAGACCCAGTACTTC. Its translation: CAIKGLRTSETQYF. V is TRBV10-3 and J is TRBJ2-5, with a possible D match to TRBD2 (6 bases). The germline CDR1 and CDR2 sequences are ENHRY and SYGVKD. The CDR3 extends over 14 amino acids. Between the trimmed V and J ends, which lost 9 bases and 5 bases, there was a span of 19 bases.

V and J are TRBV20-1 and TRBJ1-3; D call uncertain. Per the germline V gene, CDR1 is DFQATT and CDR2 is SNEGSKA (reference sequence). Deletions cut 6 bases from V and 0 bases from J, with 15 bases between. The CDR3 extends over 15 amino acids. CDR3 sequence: CSARPAISSGNTIYF. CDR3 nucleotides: TGCAGTGCCCGGCCTGCGATTTCCTCTGGAAACACCATATATTTT.